The 10 T cell receptor beta chains given below trace back to one sample, sequenced in a study of T cells in Graves' hyperthyroidism and ophthalmopathy. RNA transcripts served as the template for amplifying TCR beta CDR3 regions. During a first-round RT-PCR of the TCR CDR3, the HTBI primer set was used. In TCRdb, the multiplex PCR reads were re-called with MiXCR into one record per CDR3 protein. Of approximately 260,000 distinct CDR3 sequences in the sample, 12% to 15% were seen once. Sequenced material: blood. These receptors were obtained from a woman in her fifties or sixties with Graves' hyperthyroidism that later progressed to Graves' ophthalmopathy.

V is TRBV11-2 and J is TRBJ1-1; D unclear. Trimming pared 3 bases from V and 6 bases from J, leaving 8 bases between. Germline CDR1 SGHAT, CDR2 FQNNGV. There are 12 residues in the CDR3. CDR3: CASSFGVAEAFF. In nucleotides, the CDR3 is TGTGCCAGCAGCTTTGGGGTGGCTGAAGCTTTCTTT.

This clonotype has ten or more counts. The chain is built from TRBV20-1 and TRBJ2-3; 9 nucleotides match TRBD2. CDR3 length: 16 amino acids. The junction had 12 bases not matched to a gene; V was cut back by 6 bases and J by 2 bases. CDR1 and CDR2 (germline): DFQATT, SNEGSKA (reference sequence). The CDR3 spells CSAQSPSGKLTDTQYF. CDR3 coding DNA: TGCAGTGCCCAGAGCCCTAGCGGGAAACTCACAGATACGCAGTATTTT.

This clonotype was picked up many times. This chain joins TRBV30 and TRBJ1-5; perhaps TRBD1 as D (5 bases). This CDR3 has 15 residues. The germline V and J ends were trimmed by 2 bases and 5 bases, with 16 bases remaining between them. Germline CDR1 GTSNPN, CDR2 SVGIG (reference sequence). CDR3 sequence reads: CAWSKPAGFYQPQHF. The CDR3, as DNA: TGTGCCTGGAGTAAACCCGCAGGGTTTTATCAGCCCCAGCATTTT.

This clonotype was detected a few times. The CDR3 DNA is TGTGCCAGCAGCGGCCTGGAGGATACGCAGTATTTT. It codes for CASSGLEDTQYF. The rearrangement links TRBV9 to TRBJ2-3; D is unresolved. Per the germline V gene, CDR1 is SGDLS and CDR2 is YYNGEE. V lost 3 bases and J 6 bases, leaving 8 bases between the germline ends. The CDR3 runs to 12 residues.

This clonotype was found a few times. The gene calls are TRBV15 and TRBJ2-1, with a weak D call TRBD2 (6 bases). V lost 8 bases to trimming and J lost 9 bases, with 17 bases between them. This CDR3 region has 13 residues. Per the germline V gene, CDR1 is LNHNV and CDR2 is YYDKDF (reference sequence). The CDR3 protein is CATDMAGTSEQFF. The CDR3 DNA is TGTGCCACCGACATGGCGGGAACAAGTGAGCAGTTCTTC. The whole variable domain, filled in from reference TRBV15 and TRBJ2-1, reads DAMVIQNPRYQVTQFGKPVTLSCSQTLNHNVMYWYQQKSSQAPKLLFHYYDKDFNNEADTPDNFQSRRPNTSFCFLDIRSPGLGDTAMYLCATDMAGTSEQFFGPGTRLTVL.

The chain is built from TRBV28 and TRBJ2-7, with 12 bases that match TRBD2. This CDR3 spans 14 amino acids. Per germline, CDR1 MDHEN and CDR2 SYDVKM. The J segment lost 9 bases and the V segment lost 6 bases, leaving 9 bases of the junction unmatched. DNA of the CDR3: TGTGCCAGCAGGAACCCCGGACTAGCGGGAATGCAGTACTTC. The encoded protein is CASRNPGLAGMQYF.

CDR3 in amino acids: CSPTSGTDTQYF. The CDR3 nucleotides are TGCAGTCCCACTAGCGGCACAGATACGCAGTATTTT. The genes are TRBV20-1 and TRBJ2-3, with 7 bases lining up with TRBD2. Germline trimming cut 8 bases from V and 1 base from J; bases unmatched to any gene: 3. Per the germline V gene, CDR1 is DFQATT and CDR2 is SNEGSKA (reference sequence). The CDR3 consists of 12 residues.

This clonotype was detected only a few times. The junction departs from the called germline gene at one end, perhaps through a read error. The rearrangement links TRBV7-2 to TRBJ1-1, with D possibly being TRBD1 (5 bases). Germline CDR1 and CDR2: SGHTA and FQGNSA. The CDR3 has 14 residues. The CDR3 bases are TGTGCCAGCAGCTTAATGGAGGGGACCACTGAAGCTTCCTTT. It is translated as CASSLMEGTTEASF. Using reference TRBV7-2 and TRBJ1-1 for the parts outside the CDR3, the full variable domain is GAGVSQSPSNKVTEKGKDVELRCDPISGHTALYWYRQSLGQGLEFLIYFQGNSAPDKSGLPSDRFSAERTGGSVSTLTIQRTQQEDSAVYLCASSLMEGTTEASFGQGTRLTVV.

This clonotype was detected many times. J is TRBJ2-2 and V is TRBV3-1; D uncertain. Germline V lookup: CDR1 LGHDT, CDR2 YNNKEL (reference sequence). The CDR3 is made up of 11 amino acids. The V gene lost 1 base and the J gene lost 9 bases, with 3 bases spanning the gap. The CDR3 coding sequence is TGTGCCAGCAGCCAAGTCTGGGAGCTGTTTTTT. Residues: CASSQVWELFF.

Points on this clonotype: The junction and the germline gene differ at one end; a read error may be behind it. The rearrangement links TRBV7-8 to TRBJ1-4; D gene uncertain. CDR1 and CDR2 from the germline V gene are SGHVS and FQNEAQ. CDR3 length: 15 residues. This CDR3 reads CASSYRSATNEKRFF. The CDR3 DNA is TGTGCCAGCAGCTACCGGTCTGCAACTAATGAAAAACGGTTTTTT.